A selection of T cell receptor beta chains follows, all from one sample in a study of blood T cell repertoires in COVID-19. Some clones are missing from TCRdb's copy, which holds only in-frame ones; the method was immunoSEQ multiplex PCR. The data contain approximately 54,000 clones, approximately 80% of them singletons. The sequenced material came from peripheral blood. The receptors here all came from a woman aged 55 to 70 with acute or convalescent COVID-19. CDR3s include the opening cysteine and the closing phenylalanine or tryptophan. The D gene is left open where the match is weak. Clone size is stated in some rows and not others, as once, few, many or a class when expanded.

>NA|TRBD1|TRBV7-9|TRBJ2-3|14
TGTGCCAGCAGCATAAGACAGGGAGCAGATACGCAGTATTTT
CASSIRQGADTQYF
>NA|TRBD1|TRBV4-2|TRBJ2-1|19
TGTGCCAGCAGCCAAGATCCCAGGGGGCGAACGGTACGGAGGAATGAGCAGTTCTTC
CASSQDPRGRTVRRNEQFF
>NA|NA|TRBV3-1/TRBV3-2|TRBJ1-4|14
TGTGCCAGCAGCCAGGCCCTTACAGGGGAAAAACTGTTTTTT
CASSQALTGEKLFF
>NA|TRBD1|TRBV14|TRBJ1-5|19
TGTGCCAGCAGCCAAGTCTCCTATGACCAGGGGGTTTTTAATCAGCCCCAGCATTTT
CASSQVSYDQGVFNQPQHF
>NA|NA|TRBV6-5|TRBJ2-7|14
TGTGCCAGCAGGGACCTCCTCCAGGGTCGCGAGCAGTACTTC
CASRDLLQGREQYF
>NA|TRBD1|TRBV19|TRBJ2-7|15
TGTGCCAGTAGTACTACAGGGGTTCAGACCTACGAGCAGTACTTC
CASSTTGVQTYEQYF
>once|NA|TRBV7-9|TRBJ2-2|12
TGTGCCAGCAGCTCTCTCGCGGGGGAGCTGTTTTTT
CASSSLAGELFF
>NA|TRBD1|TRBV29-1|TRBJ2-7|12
TGCAGCGTGGGACAGGGGGCAGACGAGCAGTACTTC
CSVGQGADEQYF
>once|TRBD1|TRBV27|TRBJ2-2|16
TGTGCCAGCAGCACCCGGACAGGGCGAATTACCGGGGAGCTGTTTTTT
CASSTRTGRITGELFF
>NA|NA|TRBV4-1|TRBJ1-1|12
TGCGCCAGCAGCCCGACGGGGAGGGAAGCTTTCTTT
CASSPTGREAFF
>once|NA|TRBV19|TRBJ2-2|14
TGTGCCAGTAGTATAGCCGGGATCACCGGGGAGCTGTTTTTT
CASSIAGITGELFF
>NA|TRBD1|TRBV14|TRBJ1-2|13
TGTGCCAGCAGCCAGGGACAGAACTATGGCTACACCTTC
CASSQGQNYGYTF
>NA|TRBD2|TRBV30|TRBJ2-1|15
TGTGCCTCCCGAGGGGCTAGCGGGAGTTACAATGAGCAGTTCTTC
CASRGASGSYNEQFF
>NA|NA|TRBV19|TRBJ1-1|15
TGTGCCAGTAGTATAGAGGCCACCCTTCACGCTGAAGCTTTCTTT
CASSIEATLHAEAFF
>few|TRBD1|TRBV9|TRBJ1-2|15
TGTGCCAGCAGCCCAGCCCAGGGGGTTAACTATGGCTACACCTTC
CASSPAQGVNYGYTF
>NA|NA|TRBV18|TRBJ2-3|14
TGTGCCAGCTCACTTCTCCCACAGACAGATACGCAGTATTTT
CASSLLPQTDTQYF
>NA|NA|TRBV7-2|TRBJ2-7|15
TGTGCCAGCAGCTTAGTACACAGGGAAACCTACGAGCAGTACTTC
CASSLVHRETYEQYF
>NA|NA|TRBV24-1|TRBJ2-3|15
TGTGCCACCACCCCCGGACATCATAGCACAGATACGCAGTATTTT
CATTPGHHSTDTQYF
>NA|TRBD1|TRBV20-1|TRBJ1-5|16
TGCAGTGCTAGTCGGGACAGGGGTGTAGGCAATCAGCCCCAGCATTTT
CSASRDRGVGNQPQHF
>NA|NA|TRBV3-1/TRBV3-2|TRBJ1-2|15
TGTGCCAGCAGCCACGGTTTGAGGGGGAACTATGGCTACACCTTC
CASSHGLRGNYGYTF
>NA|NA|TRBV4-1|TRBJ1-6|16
TGCGCCAGCAGCCAAGATGGGGGGGGGCGTCGATCACCCCTCCACTTT
CASSQDGGGRRSPLHF
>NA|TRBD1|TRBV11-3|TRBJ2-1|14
TGTGCCAGCAGTTTAGGACAGGGGAAGAATGAGCAGTTCTTC
CASSLGQGKNEQFF